The text below deals with one T cell receptor beta chain. The germline V gene encodes CDR1 SNHLY and CDR2 FYNNEI. Trimming shortened V by 4 bases and J by 1 base, and 13 bases separated the two germline ends. The CDR3 is made up of 15 amino acids. This specimen comes from a study of cytomegalovirus exposure and HLA in healthy donors. In the PCR, 60 Vbeta and 13 Jbeta primers were used. Sequencing was performed with immunoSEQ multiplex PCR; in TCRdb, only in-frame clones are kept and a portion is missing. The data contain 160,000 or so clones, around four fifths of them seen just once; the ten biggest clones take up roughly 1.3%.

The TCR originated in a man in his thirties or forties in good health and CMV-seronegative. The chain joins TRBV2 to TRBJ1-1, with a possible D match to TRBD1 (6 bases). The sample consisted of PBMCs. The CDR3 sequence: CASSGGGGANTEAFF. In DNA form, the CDR3 reads TGTGCCAGCAGTGGGGGTGGGGGCGCGAACACTGAAGCTTTCTTT.